Listed below are T cell receptor beta chains from one sample, sequenced in a study of CD8+CD57+ T cells in acquired aplastic anemia. TCRdb redid the calling of the reads with MiXCR, one entry per CDR3 protein. The sample includes about 190,000 distinct CDR3 sequences, approximately 49% of them seen just once. The specimen sequenced was sorted CD4+, CD8+, or CD8+CD57+ T cells (not recorded which) from PBMCs. The source of these receptors is a human donor in good health, serving as a control. The CDR3 runs from the conserved cysteine through the conserved F or W. A D gene is named only where the DNA matches it firmly. Size is omitted from some rows. Given values are once, few, many or a class for expanded clones.

J	V	D	size	CDR3	DNA
TRBJ2-7	TRBV30	TRBD2	few	CAWSLTSGGAYEQYF	TGTGCCTGGAGTCTTACTAGCGGGGGGGCCTACGAGCAGTACTTC
TRBJ2-3	TRBV4-3	.	once	CASSQDSGGPTDTQYF	TGCGCCAGCAGCCAAGATTCCGGGGGGCCCACAGATACGCAGTATTTT
TRBJ1-2	TRBV14	.	many	CASSLGVDGYTF	TGTGCCAGCAGCCTGGGAGTTGATGGCTACACCTTC
TRBJ1-5	TRBV24-1	.	.	CATSADRNQPQHF	TGTGCCACCAGTGCGGACAGAAATCAGCCCCAGCATTTT
TRBJ1-3	TRBV7-9	TRBD1	.	CASSSDPYRTGALSSGNTIYF	TGTGCCAGCAGCTCTGACCCGTATCGGACAGGGGCTTTGAGCTCTGGAAACACCATATATTTT
TRBJ2-7	TRBV19	.	.	CASSRLQGTEQYF	TGTGCCAGTAGTAGATTGCAGGGAACCGAGCAGTACTTC
TRBJ1-5	TRBV4-1	TRBD1	many	CASSQRQGLNQPQHF	TGCGCCAGCAGCCAAAGACAGGGATTGAATCAGCCCCAGCATTTT
TRBJ1-2	TRBV25-1	.	.	CASRTGMNYGYTF	TGTGCCAGCCGTACGGGAATGAACTATGGCTACACCTTC
TRBJ2-7	TRBV7-6	.	.	CASSRDHRGEQYF	TGTGCCAGCAGCAGGGACCACAGAGGGGAGCAGTACTTC
TRBJ2-7	TRBV29-1	TRBD1	.	CSVSGQTTYEQYF	TGCAGCGTGTCGGGACAGACCACCTACGAGCAGTACTTC
TRBJ1-1	TRBV28	.	many	CASSAQGRTEAFF	TGTGCCAGCAGTGCGCAGGGGCGGACTGAAGCTTTCTTT
TRBJ2-6	TRBV7-2	.	many	CASSLDGSGANVLTF	TGTGCCAGCAGCTTGGACGGCTCTGGGGCCAACGTCCTGACTTTC
TRBJ2-7	TRBV2	.	.	CASSEGWRRDLTPLEQYF	TGTGCCAGCAGTGAAGGTTGGAGGCGAGATCTTACACCCCTCGAGCAGTACTTC
TRBJ2-2	TRBV15	TRBD1	.	CATSTDRPYTGELFF	TGTGCCACCAGCACGGACAGGCCCTACACCGGGGAGCTGTTTTTT
TRBJ1-6	TRBV14	.	many	CASSQDINSSPLHF	TGTGCCAGCAGCCAAGATATCAACTCTTCACCCCTCCACTTT
TRBJ1-1	TRBV2	.	.	CASSFGPGQNTEAFF	TGTGCCAGCAGTTTTGGACCGGGACAGAACACTGAAGCTTTCTTT
TRBJ1-2	TRBV24-1	.	.	CATSDGRDYGYTF	TGTGCCACCAGTGATGGTAGGGACTATGGCTACACCTTC
TRBJ1-4	TRBV25-1	TRBD1	many	CASSLRDRDEKLFF	TGTGCCAGCAGCCTCCGGGACAGGGATGAAAAACTGTTTTTT
TRBJ1-6	TRBV5-1	TRBD1	.	CASSFTGQNSPLHF	TGCGCCAGCAGCTTTACGGGACAGAATTCACCCCTCCACTTT
TRBJ1-5	TRBV29-1	.	many	CSVGVLSNQPQHF	TGCAGCGTGGGGGTGTTAAGCAATCAGCCCCAGCATTTT
TRBJ1-2	TRBV20-1	.	few	CSARVGPTDTF	TGCAGTGCTAGAGTTGGCCCGACAGACACCTTC
TRBJ1-5	TRBV15	.	few	CATSRDMGVQPQHF	TGTGCCACCAGCAGAGATATGGGGGTGCAGCCCCAGCATTTT
TRBJ1-6	TRBV6-6	.	.	CASSERTGGSTQLPLHF	TGTGCCAGCAGTGAACGGACCGGGGGCTCCACCCAATTACCCCTCCACTTT
TRBJ1-2	TRBV19	.	.	CASSTSDRNYGYAF	TGTGCCAGTAGTACGTCAGACAGGAACTATGGCTACGCCTTC
TRBJ2-7	TRBV15	TRBD1	.	CATSPGQGGEQYF	TGTGCCACCAGTCCGGGACAGGGGGGTGAGCAGTACTTC
TRBJ2-1	TRBV24-1	.	.	CATSKEIQGEQFF	TGTGCCACCAGCAAGGAGATACAAGGTGAGCAGTTCTTC
TRBJ2-3	TRBV9	TRBD1	.	CASSFRQGTSTDTQYF	TGTGCCAGCAGCTTTCGACAGGGGACAAGCACAGATACGCAGTATTTT
TRBJ1-4	TRBV3-1	.	.	CVSSQDRGRSTTNEKLFF	TGTGTCAGCAGCCAAGATCGGGGTCGGAGTACAACTAATGAAAAACTGTTTTTT
TRBJ2-5	TRBV15	.	.	CATSRGGGGQEAQYF	TGTGCCACCAGCAGAGGTGGAGGGGGCCAAGAGGCCCAGTACTTC
TRBJ2-1	TRBV7-6	TRBD1	many	CASSLRTGDYNEQFF	TGTGCCAGCAGCCTCAGGACAGGGGACTACAATGAGCAGTTCTTC
TRBJ1-1	TRBV11-2	TRBD1	many	CASSLAQGARTEAFF	TGTGCCAGCAGCTTAGCCCAGGGGGCGAGGACTGAAGCTTTCTTT
TRBJ1-5	TRBV27	.	many	CASSLKGRNQPQHF	TGTGCCAGCAGTTTAAAGGGTAGAAATCAGCCCCAGCATTTT
TRBJ2-3	TRBV6-9	TRBD2	many	CASNHPTSGGRTDTQYF	TGTGCCAGCAATCACCCGACTAGCGGGGGGCGCACAGATACGCAGTATTTT